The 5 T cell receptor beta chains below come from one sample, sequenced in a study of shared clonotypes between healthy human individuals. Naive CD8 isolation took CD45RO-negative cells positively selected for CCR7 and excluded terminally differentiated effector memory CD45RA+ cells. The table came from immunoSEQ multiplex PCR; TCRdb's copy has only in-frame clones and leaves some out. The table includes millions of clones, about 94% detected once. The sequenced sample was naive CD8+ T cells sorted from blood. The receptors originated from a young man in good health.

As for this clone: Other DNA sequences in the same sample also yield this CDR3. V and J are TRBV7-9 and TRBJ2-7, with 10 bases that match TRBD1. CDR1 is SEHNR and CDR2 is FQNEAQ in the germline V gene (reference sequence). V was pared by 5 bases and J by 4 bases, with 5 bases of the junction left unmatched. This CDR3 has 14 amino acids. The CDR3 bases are TGTGCCAGCAGCCCGACAGGGGGCGGATACGAGCAGTACTTC. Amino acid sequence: CASSPTGGGYEQYF.

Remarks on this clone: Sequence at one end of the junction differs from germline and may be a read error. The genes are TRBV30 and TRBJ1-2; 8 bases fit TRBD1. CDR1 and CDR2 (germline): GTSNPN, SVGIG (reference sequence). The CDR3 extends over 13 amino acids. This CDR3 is CARSTQTGAGYTF. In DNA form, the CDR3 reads TGTGCCCGGAGTACACAGACAGGGGCAGGCTACACCTTC.

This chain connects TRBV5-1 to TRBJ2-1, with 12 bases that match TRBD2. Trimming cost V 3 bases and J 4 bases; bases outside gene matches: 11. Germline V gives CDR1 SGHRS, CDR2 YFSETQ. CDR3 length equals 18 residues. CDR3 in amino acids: CASSYLAGGPREYNEQFF. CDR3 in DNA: TGCGCCAGCAGCTATCTAGCGGGAGGGCCGAGAGAATACAATGAGCAGTTCTTC.

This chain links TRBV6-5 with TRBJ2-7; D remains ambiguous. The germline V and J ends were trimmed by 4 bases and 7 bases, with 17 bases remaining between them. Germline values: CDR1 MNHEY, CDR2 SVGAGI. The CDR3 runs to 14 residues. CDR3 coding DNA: TGTGCCAGCAGTTGGGTACAGAGCGCTGTGGAGCAGTACTTC. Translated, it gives CASSWVQSAVEQYF.

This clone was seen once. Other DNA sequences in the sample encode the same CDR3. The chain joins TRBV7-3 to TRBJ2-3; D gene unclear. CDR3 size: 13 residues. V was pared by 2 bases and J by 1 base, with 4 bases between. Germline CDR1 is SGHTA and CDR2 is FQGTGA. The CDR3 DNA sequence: TGTGCCAGCAGCTTACTTGGCACAGATACGCAGTATTTT. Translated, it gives CASSLLGTDTQYF.